This T cell receptor (beta chain) was sequenced in a study of cytomegalovirus exposure and HLA in healthy donors. The study's findings and limits: Beyond CMV serostatus, there was no information to go on about immune exposure.

Worth noting for this clone: Its target is unknown.

PCR amplification relied on 60 Vbeta primers (plus 13 Jbeta primers). Sequenced by immunoSEQ multiplex PCR; TCRdb stores in-frame clones only, minus some. Among under 85,000 clones listed, roughly 72% were seen once. This CDR3 region has 14 residues. V lost 0 bases to trimming and J lost 4 bases, with 6 bases between them. Germline-derived CDR1 and CDR2 are SGHVS and FQNEAQ. Sample: PBMCs. The source of this sequence is a woman in her twenties or thirties in good health and CMV-seropositive. V usage is TRBV7-8 and J usage is TRBJ1-4; TRBD1 might be the D (5 bases). The CDR3 sequence is CASSLAGLNEKLFF. CDR3 DNA: TGTGCCAGCAGCTTAGCGGGACTTAATGAAAAACTGTTTTTT.